The T cell receptor (beta chain) under discussion was sequenced for a study of T cells after posttransplantation cyclophosphamide. The table came from immunoSEQ multiplex PCR; TCRdb's copy has only in-frame clones and leaves some out. The sample shows around 7,000 clones, roughly nine tenths of them seen only once. Study findings and constraints: Later blood repertoires were often dominated by clones from the donor CD8+ memory compartment. TRB overlap between skin or GI tissue T cells and blood was limited. Recipient CMV seropositivity and CMV reactivation strongly tracked TRB clonality.

The V segment lost 6 bases and the J segment 0 bases; nucleotides outside the gene matches: 5. Per germline, CDR1 LNHDA and CDR2 SQIVND (reference sequence). CDR3 size: 15 residues. On this clone: Its specificity is not known.

Treatment was busulfan-fludarabine conditioning, a marrow graft, and cyclophosphamide on days +3 and +4. This receptor was taken from a female patient in her fifties who received an allogeneic stem cell transplant from a related donor, was CMV-positive, and had no GVHD. A subset of T cells may come from the graft donor. The sequencing used PBMCs, collected approximately 1,500 days after allogeneic stem cell transplant with posttransplant cyclophosphamide. V and J are TRBV19 and TRBJ1-3; 7 bases agree with TRBD1. CDR3 nucleotide sequence: TGTGCCAGTAGGGACAGGCGGACCTCTGGAAACACCATATATTTT. Translation gives CASRDRRTSGNTIYF.